This T cell receptor beta chain was sequenced during a study of blood T cell repertoires in COVID-19. Overall study: Acute-phase and convalescent COVID-19 samples originated in the United States, Italy and Spain. The cDNA or gDNA used as material had been derived from T cells, B-cell-depleted T cells, or PBMCs.

Per the authors' pipeline: The assay estimated nucleated cells by amplifying reference gene primers. Clones were read by immunoSEQ multiplex PCR, and TCRdb kept only the in-frame ones, dropping some. Clone size and V and J calls were adopted from that table, with D and trimming inferred from the DNA. This table holds 230,000 or so clones, around 90% found once. Those enrolled in Seattle joined during active infection and were followed longitudinally afterward. Source material: peripheral blood. This TCR came from a woman aged 55-69 years with COVID-19, enrolled during active disease.

The CDR3 nucleotides are TGTGCCAGCAGTGGAAGCATGAACACTGAAGCTTTCTTT. Its translation: CASSGSMNTEAFF. The V gene is TRBV2, the J gene TRBJ1-1; D gene unclear. The V end lost 4 bases, the J end lost 0 bases, and 6 bases lay between the germline ends. Germline CDR1 SNHLY, CDR2 FYNNEI. The CDR3 is made up of 13 amino acids.